This T cell receptor beta chain was retrieved from a study of blood T cell repertoires in COVID-19. Study in general: Acute and convalescent COVID-19 samples came from the United States, Italy and Spain. PBMCs, B-cell-depleted T cells, or T cells were the source of the cDNA or gDNA that made up the material.

Under the authors' procedure: Reference gene primer amplification gave estimated nucleated cell counts. Profiled with immunoSEQ multiplex PCR; TCRdb holds only in-frame clones, not every one. D and trimming were read from the DNA, whereas the V and J calls and clone size are those reported in that table. The sample comprises about 220,000 clones, approximately 81% of which are singletons, and 3% to 4.5% rests with the top ten. This CDR3 comprises 19 residues. V dropped 2 bases and J dropped 2; count of bases not matched to a gene: 12. CDR1 and CDR2 (germline): SGHTS, YDEGEE. Sequences were obtained from peripheral blood. The chain couples TRBV5-8 to TRBJ2-6; 8 bases align to TRBD1. The TCR comes from an elderly woman with acute or convalescent COVID-19. CDR3 region: CASSFHLGTGSPGANVLTF. Written as DNA, the CDR3 is TGTGCCAGCAGCTTTCATCTAGGGACAGGATCCCCTGGGGCCAACGTCCTGACTTTC.